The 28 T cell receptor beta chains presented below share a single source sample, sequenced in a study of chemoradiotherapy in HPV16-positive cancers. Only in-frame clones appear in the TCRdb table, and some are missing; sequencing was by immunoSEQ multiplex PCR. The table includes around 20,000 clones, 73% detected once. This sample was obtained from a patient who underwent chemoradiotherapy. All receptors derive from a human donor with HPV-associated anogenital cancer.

The CDR3, as DNA: TGTGCCAGCAGCCTTCGGACAGGTGACATCTACGAGCAGTACTTC. Translating it yields CASSLRTGDIYEQYF. The V call is TRBV7-2, the J call TRBJ2-7, with TRBD1 matching over 7 bases. V dropped 5 bases and J dropped 3; count of bases not matched to a gene: 10. The CDR3 loop spans 15 amino acids. Germline values: CDR1 SGHTA, CDR2 FQGNSA.

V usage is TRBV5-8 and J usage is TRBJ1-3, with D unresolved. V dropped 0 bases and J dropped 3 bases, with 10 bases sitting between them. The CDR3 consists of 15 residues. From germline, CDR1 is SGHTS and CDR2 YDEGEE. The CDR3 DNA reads TGTGCCAGCAGCTTGGCCGAGGAACTTGGAAACACCATATATTTT. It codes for CASSLAEELGNTIYF.

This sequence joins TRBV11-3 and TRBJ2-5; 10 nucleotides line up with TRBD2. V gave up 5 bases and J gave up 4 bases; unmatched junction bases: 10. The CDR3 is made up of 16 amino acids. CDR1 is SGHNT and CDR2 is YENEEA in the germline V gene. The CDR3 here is CASSQGERGGGETQYF. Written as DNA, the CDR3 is TGTGCCAGCAGCCAAGGCGAGCGGGGGGGCGGAGAGACCCAGTACTTC.

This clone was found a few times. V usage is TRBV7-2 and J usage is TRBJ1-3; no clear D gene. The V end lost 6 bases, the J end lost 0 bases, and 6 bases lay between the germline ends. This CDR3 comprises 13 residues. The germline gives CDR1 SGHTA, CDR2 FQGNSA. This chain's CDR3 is CASRPGSGNTIYF. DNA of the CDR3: TGTGCCAGCAGACCGGGCTCTGGAAACACCATATATTTT. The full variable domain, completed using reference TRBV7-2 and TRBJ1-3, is GAGVSQSPSNKVTEKGKDVELRCDPISGHTALYWYRQSLGQGLEFLIYFQGNSAPDKSGLPSDRFSAERTGGSVSTLTIQRTQQEDSAVYLCASRPGSGNTIYFGEGSWLTVV.

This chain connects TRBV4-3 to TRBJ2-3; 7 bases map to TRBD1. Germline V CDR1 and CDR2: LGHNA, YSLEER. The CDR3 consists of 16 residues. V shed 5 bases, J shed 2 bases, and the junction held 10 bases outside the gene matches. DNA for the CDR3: TGCGCCAGCAGCTTCGGGACAGAGCCTACCACAGATACGCAGTATTTT. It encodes CASSFGTEPTTDTQYF.

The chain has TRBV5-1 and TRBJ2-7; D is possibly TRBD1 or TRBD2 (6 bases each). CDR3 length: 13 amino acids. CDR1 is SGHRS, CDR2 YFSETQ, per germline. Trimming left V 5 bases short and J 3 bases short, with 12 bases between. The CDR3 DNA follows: TGCGCCAGCAGGAGGGGGGAGAACTACGAGCAGTACTTC. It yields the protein CASRRGENYEQYF.

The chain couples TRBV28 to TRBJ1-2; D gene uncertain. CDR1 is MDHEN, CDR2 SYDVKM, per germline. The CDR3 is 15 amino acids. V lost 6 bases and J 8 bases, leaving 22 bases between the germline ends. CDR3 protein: CASSDPGPLGRGYTF. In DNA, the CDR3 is TGTGCCAGCAGCGACCCTGGACCCCTCGGTAGGGGCTACACCTTC.

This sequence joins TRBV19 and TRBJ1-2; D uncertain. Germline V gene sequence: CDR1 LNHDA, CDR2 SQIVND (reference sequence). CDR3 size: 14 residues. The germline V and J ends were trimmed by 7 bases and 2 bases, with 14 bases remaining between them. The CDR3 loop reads CASTTADRNYGYTF. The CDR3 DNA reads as TGTGCCAGTACGACGGCGGACCGAAACTATGGCTACACCTTC.

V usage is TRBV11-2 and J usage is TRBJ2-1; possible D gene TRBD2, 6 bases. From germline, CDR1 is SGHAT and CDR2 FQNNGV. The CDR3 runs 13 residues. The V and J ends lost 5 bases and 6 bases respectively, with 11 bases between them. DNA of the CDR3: TGTGCCAGCAGCCCGGGAGTAAGCAATGAGCAGTTCTTC. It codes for CASSPGVSNEQFF.

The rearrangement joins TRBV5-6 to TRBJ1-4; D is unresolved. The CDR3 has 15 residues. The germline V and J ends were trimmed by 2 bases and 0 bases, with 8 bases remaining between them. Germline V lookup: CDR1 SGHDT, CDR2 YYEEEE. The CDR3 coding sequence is TGTGCCAGCAGCTTCTACAGTGCAACTAATGAAAAACTGTTTTTT. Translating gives CASSFYSATNEKLFF.

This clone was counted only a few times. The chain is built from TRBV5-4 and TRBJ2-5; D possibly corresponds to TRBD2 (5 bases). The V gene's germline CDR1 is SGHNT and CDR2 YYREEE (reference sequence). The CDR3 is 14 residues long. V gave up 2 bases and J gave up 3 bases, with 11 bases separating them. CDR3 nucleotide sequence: TGTGCCAGCAGCTTACGAAGCGGAAAAGAGACCCAGTACTTC. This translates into CASSLRSGKETQYF.

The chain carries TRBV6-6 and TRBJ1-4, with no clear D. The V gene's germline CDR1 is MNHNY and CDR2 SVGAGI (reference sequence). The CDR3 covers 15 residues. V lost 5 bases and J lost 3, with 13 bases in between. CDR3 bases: TGTGCCAGCAGTCCGACCCGGTGGGCTAATGAAAAACTGTTTTTT. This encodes CASSPTRWANEKLFF.

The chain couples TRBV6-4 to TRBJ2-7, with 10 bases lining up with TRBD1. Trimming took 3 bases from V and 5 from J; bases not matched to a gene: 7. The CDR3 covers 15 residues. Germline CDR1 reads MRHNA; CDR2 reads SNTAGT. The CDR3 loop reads CASSESGTGVDEQYF. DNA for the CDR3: TGTGCCAGCAGTGAGTCCGGGACAGGGGTAGACGAGCAGTACTTC.

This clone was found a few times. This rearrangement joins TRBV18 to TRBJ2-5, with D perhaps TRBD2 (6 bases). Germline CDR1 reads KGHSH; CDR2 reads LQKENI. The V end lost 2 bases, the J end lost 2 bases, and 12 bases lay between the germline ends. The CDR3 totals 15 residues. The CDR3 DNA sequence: TGTGCCAGCTCACCAGGTGGGGCGGGGCAAGAGACCCAGTACTTC. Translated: CASSPGGAGQETQYF.

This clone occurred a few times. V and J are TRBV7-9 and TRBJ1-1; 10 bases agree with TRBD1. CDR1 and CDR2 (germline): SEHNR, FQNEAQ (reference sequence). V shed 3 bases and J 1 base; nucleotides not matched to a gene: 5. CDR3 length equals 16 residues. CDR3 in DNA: TGTGCCAGCAGCTTCGACAGGGGGCAAGGGAACACTGAAGCTTTCTTT. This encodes CASSFDRGQGNTEAFF.

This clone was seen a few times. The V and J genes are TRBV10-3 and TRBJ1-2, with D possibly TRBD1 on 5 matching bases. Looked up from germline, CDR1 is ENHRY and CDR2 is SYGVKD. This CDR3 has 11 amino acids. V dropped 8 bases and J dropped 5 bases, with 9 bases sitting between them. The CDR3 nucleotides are TGTGCCATCTGGGGACGGTATGGCTACACCTTC. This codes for CAIWGRYGYTF.

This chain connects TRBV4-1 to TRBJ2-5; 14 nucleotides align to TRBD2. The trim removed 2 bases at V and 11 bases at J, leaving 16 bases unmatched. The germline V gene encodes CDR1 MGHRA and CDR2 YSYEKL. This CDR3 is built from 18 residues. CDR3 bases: TGCGCCAGCAGCCAAAGGATAGTAGGACTAGCGGGAGGTCGGGCTCAGTACTTC. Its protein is CASSQRIVGLAGGRAQYF.

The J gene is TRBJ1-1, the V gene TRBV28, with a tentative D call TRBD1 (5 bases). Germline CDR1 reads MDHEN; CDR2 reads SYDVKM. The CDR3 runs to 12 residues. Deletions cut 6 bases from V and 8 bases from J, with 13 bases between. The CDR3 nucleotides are TGTGCCAGCAGGTACCTGCAGGGAGAAGCTTTCTTT. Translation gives CASRYLQGEAFF.

CDR3 in amino acids: CASSPPTGVSSYNEQFF. The CDR3 DNA reads as TGTGCCAGCTCACCACCTACGGGGGTGAGCTCCTACAATGAGCAGTTCTTC. The J gene is TRBJ2-1, the V gene TRBV18; D may be TRBD2 (6 bases). Per germline, CDR1 KGHSH and CDR2 LQKENI. This CDR3 comprises 17 residues. With 0 bases removed from V and 0 bases from J, the gap between germline ends came to 12 bases. Full variable domain (outside the CDR3, taken from reference TRBV18 and TRBJ2-1): NAGVMQNPRHLVRRRGQEARLRCSPMKGHSHVYWYRQLPEEGLKFMVYLQKENIIDESGMPKERFSAEFPKEGPSILRIQQVVRGDSAAYFCASSPPTGVSSYNEQFFGPGTRLTVL.

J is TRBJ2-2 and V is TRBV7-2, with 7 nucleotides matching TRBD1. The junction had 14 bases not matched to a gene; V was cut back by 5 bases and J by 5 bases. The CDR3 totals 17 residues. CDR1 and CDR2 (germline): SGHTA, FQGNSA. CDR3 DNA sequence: TGTGCCAGCAGCCTCGGACAGGTTGGGATAGGGACCGGGGAGCTGTTTTTT. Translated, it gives CASSLGQVGIGTGELFF.

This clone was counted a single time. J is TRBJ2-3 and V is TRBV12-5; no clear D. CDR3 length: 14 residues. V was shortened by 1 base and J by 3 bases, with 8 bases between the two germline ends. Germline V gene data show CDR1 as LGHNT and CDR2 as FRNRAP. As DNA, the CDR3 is TGTGCTAGTGGTTTGGGACACCTTACAGATACGCAGTATTTT. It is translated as CASGLGHLTDTQYF.

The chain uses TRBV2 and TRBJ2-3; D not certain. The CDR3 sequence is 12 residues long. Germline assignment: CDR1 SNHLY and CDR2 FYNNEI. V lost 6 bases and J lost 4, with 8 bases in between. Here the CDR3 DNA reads TGTGCCAGCAGGGCCGTCCCAGATACGCAGTATTTT. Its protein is CASRAVPDTQYF. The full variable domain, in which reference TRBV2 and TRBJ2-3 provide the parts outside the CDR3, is EPEVTQTPSHQVTQMGQEVILRCVPISNHLYFYWYRQILGQKVEFLVSFYNNEISEKSEIFDDQFSVERPDGSNFTLKIRSTKLEDSAMYFCASRAVPDTQYFGPGTRLTVL.

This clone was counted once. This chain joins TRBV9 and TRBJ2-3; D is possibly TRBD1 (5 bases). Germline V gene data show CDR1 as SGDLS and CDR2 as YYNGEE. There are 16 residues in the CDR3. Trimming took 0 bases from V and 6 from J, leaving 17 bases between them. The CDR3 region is CASSVEAQGPVDTQYF. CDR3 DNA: TGTGCCAGCAGCGTAGAAGCCCAGGGCCCGGTGGATACGCAGTATTTT.

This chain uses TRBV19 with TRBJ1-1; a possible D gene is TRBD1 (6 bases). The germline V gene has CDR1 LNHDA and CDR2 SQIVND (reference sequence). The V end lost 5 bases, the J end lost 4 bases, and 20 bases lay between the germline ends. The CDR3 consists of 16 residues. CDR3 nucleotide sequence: TGTGCCAGTAGTTTCCTGTTTGGGGCCAGGGGCACTGAAGCTTTCTTT. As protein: CASSFLFGARGTEAFF.

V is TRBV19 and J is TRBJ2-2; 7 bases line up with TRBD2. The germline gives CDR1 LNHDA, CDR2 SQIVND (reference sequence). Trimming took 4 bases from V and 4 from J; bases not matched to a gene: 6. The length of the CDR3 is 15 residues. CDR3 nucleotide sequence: TGTGCCAGTAGTACTGGAACTAGCGCCACCGGGGAGCTGTTTTTT. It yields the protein CASSTGTSATGELFF.

As DNA, the CDR3 is TGTGCCAGCAGTGCCAGCCCGGCAGGAATCACCGGGGAGCTGTTTTTT. It encodes CASSASPAGITGELFF. The J gene is TRBJ2-2, the V gene TRBV6-1; D gene unclear. CDR3 size: 16 residues. CDR1 is MNHNS and CDR2 is SASEGT in the germline V gene. V dropped 4 bases and J dropped 4 bases, with 16 bases sitting between them.

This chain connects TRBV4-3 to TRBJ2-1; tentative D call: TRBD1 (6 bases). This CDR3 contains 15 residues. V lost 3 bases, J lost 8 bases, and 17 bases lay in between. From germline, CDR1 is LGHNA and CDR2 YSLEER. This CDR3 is CASSQPGMPGDEQFF. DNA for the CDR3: TGCGCCAGCAGCCAGCCCGGGATGCCAGGGGATGAGCAGTTCTTC.

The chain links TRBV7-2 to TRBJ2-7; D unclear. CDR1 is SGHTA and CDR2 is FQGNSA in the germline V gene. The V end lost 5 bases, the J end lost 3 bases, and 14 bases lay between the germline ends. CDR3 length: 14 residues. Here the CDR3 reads CASSQSRRLYEQYF. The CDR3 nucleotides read TGTGCCAGCAGCCAATCGAGGCGTCTCTACGAGCAGTACTTC. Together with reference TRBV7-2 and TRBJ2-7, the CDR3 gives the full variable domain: GAGVSQSPSNKVTEKGKDVELRCDPISGHTALYWYRQSLGQGLEFLIYFQGNSAPDKSGLPSDRFSAERTGGSVSTLTIQRTQQEDSAVYLCASSQSRRLYEQYFGPGTRLTVT.